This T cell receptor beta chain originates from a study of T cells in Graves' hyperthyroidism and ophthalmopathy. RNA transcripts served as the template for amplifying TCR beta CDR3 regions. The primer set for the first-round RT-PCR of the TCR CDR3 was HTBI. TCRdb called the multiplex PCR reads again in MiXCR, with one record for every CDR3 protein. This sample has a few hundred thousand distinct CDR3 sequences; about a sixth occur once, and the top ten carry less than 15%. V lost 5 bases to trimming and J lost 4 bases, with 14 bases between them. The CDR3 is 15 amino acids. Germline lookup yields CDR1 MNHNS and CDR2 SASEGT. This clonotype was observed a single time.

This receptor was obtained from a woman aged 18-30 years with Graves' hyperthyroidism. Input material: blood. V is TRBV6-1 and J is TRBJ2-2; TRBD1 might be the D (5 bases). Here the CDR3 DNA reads TGTGCCAGCAGTCCCACAGGCGTCAGCACCGGGGAGCTGTTTTTT. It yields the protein CASSPTGVSTGELFF.